One and the same sample provided the 31 T cell receptor beta chains below, sequenced in a study of response to subunit inactivated influenza vaccine. One entry per CDR3 protein, called by TCRdb with MiXCR from the RT-PCR reads. There are about 650,000 distinct CDR3 sequences in the sample; about 15% occur only once, and about 7.4% lies in the top ten. The sample consisted of PBMCs from blood, taken 14 to 15 days before vaccination. The receptors here all came from a man aged 50 to 59 who received an inactivated influenza vaccine.

This clonotype was counted many times. The chain employs TRBV5-1 and TRBJ2-3; 8 positions agree with TRBD1. The germline V gene encodes CDR1 SGHRS and CDR2 YFSETQ. The CDR3 contains 15 residues. J was trimmed by 2 bases and V by 2 bases; bases with no gene match: 4. CDR3 sequence (DNA): TGCGCCAGCAGCTTCGGACAGGGCCCCACAGATACGCAGTATTTT. It codes for CASSFGQGPTDTQYF.

The chain has TRBV15 and TRBJ1-4, with D uncertain. The germline V gene has CDR1 LNHNV and CDR2 YYDKDF (reference sequence). CDR3 length equals 14 residues. Between the trimmed V and J ends, which lost 1 base and 0 bases, there was a span of 3 bases. The CDR3, as DNA: TGTGCCACCAGCAGAGGGTCAACTAATGAAAAACTGTTTTTT. The encoded protein is CATSRGSTNEKLFF.

The chain couples TRBV20-1 to TRBJ2-5; possible D gene TRBD2, 5 bases. Deletions cut 3 bases from V and 5 bases from J, with 10 bases between. The CDR3 extends over 12 amino acids. Germline CDR1 reads DFQATT; CDR2 reads SNEGSKA (reference sequence). The CDR3 DNA follows: TGCAGTGCTAGGGGAGAAGCGGAGACCCAGTACTTC. Translating it yields CSARGEAETQYF.

The chain's CDR3 is CASNPPLGAPSTDTQYF. The DNA of the CDR3 is TGTGCCAGCAACCCTCCCTTGGGGGCGCCGAGCACAGATACGCAGTATTTT. This chain joins TRBV2 and TRBJ2-3; D may be TRBD1 (6 bases). This CDR3 is 17 amino acids long. Trimming took 7 bases from V and 0 from J, leaving 20 bases between them. CDR1 is SNHLY, CDR2 FYNNEI, per germline.

This clonotype was detected only a few times. This chain links TRBV10-3 with TRBJ2-7; 11 nucleotides agree with TRBD2. CDR1 and CDR2 (germline): ENHRY, SYGVKD. There are 16 residues in the CDR3. The J segment lost 4 bases and the V segment lost 3 bases, leaving 8 bases of the junction unmatched. In DNA form, the CDR3 reads TGTGCCATCAGTGATTCCCAGACTAGCGGGGCGTACGAGCAGTACTTC. This sequence encodes CAISDSQTSGAYEQYF.

This clonotype was detected a few times. This sequence joins TRBV12-3 or TRBV12-4 and TRBJ2-1; D is perhaps TRBD2 (7 bases). Deletions cut 7 bases from V and 0 bases from J, with 19 bases between. CDR3 length: 17 residues. The DNA for the CDR3 is TGTGCCAGCATTCCTAGGGGGGGCACCCCCTCCTACAATGAGCAGTTCTTC. The encoded protein is CASIPRGGTPSYNEQFF.

Regarding this clonotype: Just one base apart from a much larger clone, this may be a read error. The chain links TRBV20-1 to TRBJ2-7, with D hard to call. Germline CDR1 and CDR2: DFQATT and SNEGSKA (reference sequence). The V and J ends lost 2 bases and 0 bases respectively, with 8 bases between them. CDR3 length: 13 amino acids. The CDR3 nucleotides read TGCAGTGCTAGAAGGTACAGCTCCTACGAGCAGTACTTC. Amino acid sequence: CSARRYSSYEQYF.

This clonotype occurred a few times. The chain couples TRBV7-7 to TRBJ2-5; 12 bases fit TRBD2. CDR1 and CDR2 (germline): SSHAT, FNYEAQ (reference sequence). This CDR3 is 17 amino acids long. V was pared by 1 base and J by 2 bases, with 5 bases of the junction left unmatched. The chain's CDR3 is CASSLGLAGDGQETQYF. For the CDR3, the DNA is TGTGCCAGCAGCTTAGGACTAGCGGGAGATGGGCAAGAGACCCAGTACTTC.

The CDR3 here is CASSREQRSPLHF. CDR3 DNA: TGCGCCAGCAGCAGAGAACAGCGTTCACCCCTCCACTTT. The gene calls are TRBV5-1 and TRBJ1-6; no clear D gene. Germline assignment: CDR1 SGHRS and CDR2 YFSETQ. Trimming shortened V by 4 bases and J by 9 bases, and 11 bases separated the two germline ends. This CDR3 comprises 13 residues. Full variable domain (rest looked up from reference TRBV5-1 and TRBJ1-6): KAGVTQTPRYLIKTRGQQVTLSCSPISGHRSVSWYQQTPGQGLQFLFEYFSETQRNKGNFPGRFSGRQFSNSRSEMNVSTLELGDSALYLCASSREQRSPLHFGNGTRLTVT.

The gene calls are TRBV3-1 and TRBJ2-3, with a tentative D call TRBD2 (5 bases). Germline lookup yields CDR1 LGHDT and CDR2 YNNKEL (reference sequence). CDR3 length equals 13 residues. Trimming pared 4 bases from V and 6 bases from J, leaving 11 bases between. The chain's CDR3 is CASSRNPGDTQYF. The CDR3, as DNA: TGTGCCAGCAGCCGCAACCCGGGGGATACGCAGTATTTT.

The CDR3 DNA follows: TGCGCCAGCAGCTACCGGACAGGGGGCACGTCCGGGGAGCTGTTTTTT. It yields the protein CASSYRTGGTSGELFF. The rearrangement uses TRBV5-1 and TRBJ2-2, with 11 nucleotides matching TRBD1. V shed 3 bases and J 6 bases; nucleotides not matched to a gene: 7. This CDR3 comprises 16 residues. Germline CDR1 and CDR2: SGHRS and YFSETQ.

This clonotype was seen repeatedly, ten times or more. As DNA, the CDR3 is TGCAGCGTTGAATTGGGGGGCAACACCGGGGAGCTGTTTTTT. It yields the protein CSVELGGNTGELFF. V usage is TRBV29-1 and J usage is TRBJ2-2, with D perhaps TRBD1 or TRBD2 (6 bases each). Germline CDR1 and CDR2: SQVTM and ANQGSEA. V lost 2 bases, J lost 2 bases, and 9 bases lay in between. This CDR3 has 14 amino acids.

A few counts support this clonotype. The chain links TRBV18 to TRBJ2-2; 9 bases agree with TRBD2. After removal of 2 bases from V and 3 bases from J, the junction contained 10 bases not matched to a gene. In germline, CDR1 is KGHSH, CDR2 LQKENI. This CDR3 region has 18 residues. As DNA, the CDR3 is TGTGCCAGCTCACCATCCCTAACCGGGACTAGCTACACCGGGGAGCTGTTTTTT. It is translated as CASSPSLTGTSYTGELFF.

This clonotype showed up just a few times. The rearrangement joins TRBV7-3 to TRBJ2-2; a weak D match, TRBD2 (6 bases). Germline CDR1 and CDR2: SGHTA and FQGTGA. Trimming removed 5 bases at V and 4 bases at J, with 14 bases between. The CDR3 length is 15 residues. The CDR3 coding sequence is TGTGCCAGCAGCGTCTTGGGGGGAGGCACCGGGGAGCTGTTTTTT. Amino acid sequence: CASSVLGGGTGELFF.

This chain links TRBV7-2 with TRBJ1-6; D is uncertain. Germline V lookup: CDR1 SGHTA, CDR2 FQGNSA. This CDR3 is 16 amino acids long. V shed 1 base and J shed 9 bases, with 16 bases lying between them. DNA of the CDR3: TGTGCCAGCAGCTTAGATCATGGGTCGCGTGGTTCACCCCTCCACTTT. Its protein product is CASSLDHGSRGSPLHF. Full variable domain (outside the CDR3, taken from reference TRBV7-2 and TRBJ1-6): GAGVSQSPSNKVTEKGKDVELRCDPISGHTALYWYRQSLGQGLEFLIYFQGNSAPDKSGLPSDRFSAERTGGSVSTLTIQRTQQEDSAVYLCASSLDHGSRGSPLHFGNGTRLTVT.

In this sample, this clonotype turned up a few times. One end of the junction does not line up with germline, which may come from a read error. The V call is TRBV20-1, the J call TRBJ2-7; D is possibly TRBD1 (5 bases). CDR3 length equals 14 residues. From germline, CDR1 is DFQATT and CDR2 SNEGSKA (reference sequence). For the CDR3, the DNA is TGCAGTGTTAGACAGAGGATTACTACCTACGAGCAGTACTTC. As protein: CSVRQRITTYEQYF.

The chain is built from TRBV30 and TRBJ1-1; D is perhaps TRBD1 (6 bases). The V end lost 4 bases, the J end lost 0 bases, and 9 bases lay between the germline ends. This CDR3 spans 13 amino acids. Germline V gene sequence: CDR1 GTSNPN, CDR2 SVGIG (reference sequence). The CDR3 sequence is CAWTGEVNTEAFF. Here the CDR3 DNA reads TGTGCCTGGACAGGGGAGGTGAACACTGAAGCTTTCTTT.

This clonotype was picked up a small number of times. The chain has TRBV12-3 or TRBV12-4 and TRBJ2-3; the D call may be TRBD1 or TRBD2 (5 bases each). The CDR3 has 14 amino acids. The V gene lost 1 base and the J gene lost 5 bases, with 10 bases spanning the gap. The CDR3, as DNA: TGTGCCAGCAGTTTAGACGGGGCTATAGATACGCAGTATTTT. The encoded protein is CASSLDGAIDTQYF.

This clonotype was recorded a few times. The chain joins TRBV11-2 to TRBJ2-7, with D maybe TRBD1 (5 bases). Between the trimmed V and J ends, which lost 1 base and 3 bases, there was a span of 10 bases. CDR3 size: 14 residues. CDR1 SGHAT and CDR2 FQNNGV come from the germline V gene. CDR3 DNA: TGTGCCAGCAGCTTAGTTAGCCAGGGCTACGAGCAGTACTTC. This sequence encodes CASSLVSQGYEQYF.

The J gene is TRBJ2-3, the V gene TRBV7-2, with a possible D match to TRBD1 (5 bases). The CDR3 contains 13 residues. V was cut by 0 bases and J by 4 bases, with 5 bases left in between. CDR1 SGHTA and CDR2 FQGNSA come from the germline V gene. In nucleotides, the CDR3 is TGTGCCAGCAGCTTAGCACAGGCAGATACGCAGTATTTT. The encoded protein is CASSLAQADTQYF.

The chain links TRBV20-1 to TRBJ1-1, with D tentatively TRBD1 (6 bases). V gave up 0 bases and J gave up 7 bases, with 12 bases separating them. CDR1 and CDR2 (germline): DFQATT, SNEGSKA (reference sequence). The CDR3 is made up of 13 amino acids. The CDR3 coding sequence is TGCAGTGCTAGAGATCGGGGGGGCATTGAAGCTTTCTTT. It encodes CSARDRGGIEAFF.

This clonotype was seen ten or more times. This rearrangement joins TRBV20-1 to TRBJ2-7, with D hard to call. This CDR3 is 13 amino acids long. Germline CDR1 DFQATT, CDR2 SNEGSKA (reference sequence). Trimming cost V 5 bases and J 2 bases, with 13 bases left between them. CDR3 residues: CSAQSPTAYEQYF. CDR3 in DNA: TGCAGTGCTCAATCCCCAACAGCCTACGAGCAGTACTTC.

J is TRBJ2-2 and V is TRBV14, with TRBD2 identical over 9 bases. V was clipped by 4 bases and J by 5 bases; unmatched bases: 23. The CDR3 contains 21 residues. CDR1 and CDR2 (germline): SGHDN, FVKESK. The CDR3 is CASSRETPGLAPHVGTGELFF. DNA of the CDR3: TGTGCCAGCAGCCGAGAGACCCCCGGACTAGCGCCTCATGTCGGGACCGGGGAGCTGTTTTTT.

This clonotype came up a few times. The chain combines TRBV30 with TRBJ2-3; the D gene is possibly TRBD1 (6 bases). Looked up from germline, CDR1 is GTSNPN and CDR2 is SVGIG (reference sequence). The CDR3 covers 14 residues. Trimming cost V 0 bases and J 4 bases, with 11 bases left between them. For the CDR3, the DNA is TGTGCCTGGAGTGTACAGGGTGGGGCAGATACGCAGTATTTT. Translating gives CAWSVQGGADTQYF. Filled out from reference TRBV30 and TRBJ2-3, the complete variable domain reads SQTIHQWPATLVQPVGSPLSLECTVEGTSNPNLYWYRQAAGRGLQLLFYSVGIGQISSEVPQNLSASRPQDRQFILSSKKLLLSDSGFYLCAWSVQGGADTQYFGPGTRLTVL.

The chain joins TRBV15 to TRBJ2-1, with 7 bases fitting TRBD2. Germline lookup yields CDR1 LNHNV and CDR2 YYDKDF (reference sequence). The CDR3 has 13 amino acids. After removal of 5 bases from V and 8 bases from J, the junction contained 6 bases not matched to a gene. CDR3 protein: CATSSRTRDEQFF. The DNA for the CDR3 is TGTGCCACCAGCTCGCGGACTAGGGATGAGCAGTTCTTC.

This chain connects TRBV7-2 to TRBJ1-2; 10 nucleotides agree with TRBD1. This CDR3 is built from 13 residues. Germline-derived CDR1 and CDR2 are SGHTA and FQGNSA. The trim removed 7 bases at V and 8 bases at J, leaving 7 bases unmatched. CDR3 DNA sequence: TGTGCCAGCACCACCGGGACAGGGGAAGGCTACACCTTC. Its protein is CASTTGTGEGYTF.

This chain connects TRBV12-3 or TRBV12-4 to TRBJ2-2, with 16 bases fitting TRBD2. The CDR3 loop spans 18 amino acids. V shed 6 bases and J 4 bases; nucleotides not matched to a gene: 8. The CDR3 region has the DNA TGTGCCAGCAGCCCCGGGACTAGCGGGAGGGGGGGCACCGGGGAGCTGTTTTTT. Protein: CASSPGTSGRGGTGELFF.

V usage is TRBV7-8 and J usage is TRBJ2-6; D gene uncertain. The V end was cut by 3 bases, the J end by 0 bases, with 9 bases between. The CDR3 loop spans 16 amino acids. CDR1 is SGHVS, CDR2 FQNEAQ, per germline. The CDR3 sequence is CASSFPDPSGANVLTF. CDR3 sequence (DNA): TGTGCCAGCAGCTTTCCAGACCCCTCTGGGGCCAACGTCCTGACTTTC.

This clonotype was observed many times. This chain links TRBV10-3 with TRBJ2-2, with TRBD2 identical over 11 bases. CDR3 length: 17 amino acids. The V and J ends lost 4 bases and 3 bases, in that order; junction bases with no gene match: 7. The V gene's germline CDR1 is ENHRY and CDR2 SYGVKD. Written as DNA, the CDR3 is TGTGCCATCAGTGCCCCGGTGGGACTAGCGGACACCGGGGAGCTGTTTTTT. Its translation: CAISAPVGLADTGELFF.

The chain has TRBV12-3 or TRBV12-4 and TRBJ1-1, with D tentatively TRBD1 (5 bases). The CDR3 is 14 amino acids. V shed 5 bases and J shed 3 bases, with 13 bases lying between them. The CDR3 DNA sequence: TGTGCCAGCAGTAGGCAGGGATTGGACACTGAAGCTTTCTTT. It is translated as CASSRQGLDTEAFF.

The chain uses TRBV11-2 and TRBJ2-5; D remains ambiguous. Trimming cost V 1 base and J 2 bases, with 11 bases left between them. This CDR3 comprises 15 residues. CDR1 SGHAT and CDR2 FQNNGV come from the germline V gene. The chain's CDR3 is CASSLGGGRQETQYF. Written as DNA, the CDR3 is TGTGCCAGCAGCTTAGGAGGCGGACGACAAGAGACCCAGTACTTC.